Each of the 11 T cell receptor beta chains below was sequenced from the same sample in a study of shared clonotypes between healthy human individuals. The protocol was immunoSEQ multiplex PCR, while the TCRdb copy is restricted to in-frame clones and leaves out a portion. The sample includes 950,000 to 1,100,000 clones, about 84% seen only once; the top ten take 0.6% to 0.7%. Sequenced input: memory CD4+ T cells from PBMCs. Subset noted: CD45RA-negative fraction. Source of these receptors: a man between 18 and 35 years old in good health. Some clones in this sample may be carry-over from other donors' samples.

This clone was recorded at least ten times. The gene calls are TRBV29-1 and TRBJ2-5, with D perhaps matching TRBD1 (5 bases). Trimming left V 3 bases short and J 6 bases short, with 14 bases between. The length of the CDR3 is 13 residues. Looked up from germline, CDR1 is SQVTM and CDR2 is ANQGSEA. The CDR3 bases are TGCAGCGTTGACAGGGCCCTCCGGCAGACCCAGTACTTC. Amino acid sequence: CSVDRALRQTQYF.

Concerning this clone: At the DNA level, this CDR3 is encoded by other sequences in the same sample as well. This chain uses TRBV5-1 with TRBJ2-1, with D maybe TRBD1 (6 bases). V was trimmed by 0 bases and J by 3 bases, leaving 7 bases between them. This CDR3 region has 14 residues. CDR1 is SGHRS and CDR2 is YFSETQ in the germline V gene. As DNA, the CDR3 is TGCGCCAGCAGCTTGGTCAGGGGCTACAATGAGCAGTTCTTC. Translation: CASSLVRGYNEQFF.

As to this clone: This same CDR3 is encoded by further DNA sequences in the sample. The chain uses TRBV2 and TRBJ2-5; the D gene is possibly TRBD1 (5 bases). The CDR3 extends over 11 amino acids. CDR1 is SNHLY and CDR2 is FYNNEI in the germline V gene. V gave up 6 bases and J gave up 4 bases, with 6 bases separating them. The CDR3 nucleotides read TGTGCCAGCAGCCAGGGAGAGACCCAGTACTTC. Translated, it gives CASSQGETQYF.

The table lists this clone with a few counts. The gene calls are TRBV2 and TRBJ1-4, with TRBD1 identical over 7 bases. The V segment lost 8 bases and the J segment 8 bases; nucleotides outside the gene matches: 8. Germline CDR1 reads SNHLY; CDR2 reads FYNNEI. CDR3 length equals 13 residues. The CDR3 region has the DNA TGTGCCAGCCGAGACAGGGCGGAGGAAAAACTGTTTTTT. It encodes CASRDRAEEKLFF.

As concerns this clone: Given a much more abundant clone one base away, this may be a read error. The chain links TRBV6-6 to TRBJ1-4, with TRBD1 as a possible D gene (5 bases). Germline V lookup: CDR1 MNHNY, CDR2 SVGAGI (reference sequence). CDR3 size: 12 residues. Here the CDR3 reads CASSYSGEKLLF. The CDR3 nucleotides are TGTGCCAGCAGTTACTCAGGGGAAAAACTGCTTTTT.

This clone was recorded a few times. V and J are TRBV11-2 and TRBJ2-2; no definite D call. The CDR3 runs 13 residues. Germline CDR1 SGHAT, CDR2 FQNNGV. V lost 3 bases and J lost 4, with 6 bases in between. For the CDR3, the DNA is TGTGCCAGCAGCTTCGCTAGCACCGGGGAGCTGTTTTTT. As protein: CASSFASTGELFF.

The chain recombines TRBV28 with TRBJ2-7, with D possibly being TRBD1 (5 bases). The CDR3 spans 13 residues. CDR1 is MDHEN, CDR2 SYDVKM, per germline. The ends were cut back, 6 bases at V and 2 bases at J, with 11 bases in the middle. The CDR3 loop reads CASSIDRAYEQYF. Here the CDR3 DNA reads TGTGCCAGCAGCATAGACAGAGCCTACGAGCAGTACTTC.

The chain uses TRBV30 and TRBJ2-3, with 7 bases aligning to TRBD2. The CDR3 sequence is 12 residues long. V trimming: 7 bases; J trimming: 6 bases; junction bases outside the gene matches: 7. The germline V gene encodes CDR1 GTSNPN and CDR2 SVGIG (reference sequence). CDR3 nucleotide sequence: TGTGCCTCGACGACTAGCTGGGATACGCAGTATTTT. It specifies CASTTSWDTQYF.

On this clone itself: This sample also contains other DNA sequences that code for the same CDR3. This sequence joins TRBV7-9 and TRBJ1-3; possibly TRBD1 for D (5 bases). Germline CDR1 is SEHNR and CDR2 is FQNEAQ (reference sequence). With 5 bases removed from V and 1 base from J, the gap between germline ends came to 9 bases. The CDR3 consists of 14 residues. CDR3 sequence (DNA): TGTGCCAGCAGCCTGGGACTATCTGGAAACACCATATATTTT. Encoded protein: CASSLGLSGNTIYF.

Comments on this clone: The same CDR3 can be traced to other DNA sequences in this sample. As DNA, the CDR3 is TGTGCCTGGAGCGGGGGGTGGGAGACCCAGTACTTC. Translation: CAWSGGWETQYF. The chain has TRBV30 and TRBJ2-5; TRBD2 agrees at 7 bases. Germline assignment: CDR1 GTSNPN and CDR2 SVGIG (reference sequence). This CDR3 comprises 12 residues. The V gene end was trimmed by 3 bases and the J gene end by 5 bases; junction bases not matched to a gene: 3.

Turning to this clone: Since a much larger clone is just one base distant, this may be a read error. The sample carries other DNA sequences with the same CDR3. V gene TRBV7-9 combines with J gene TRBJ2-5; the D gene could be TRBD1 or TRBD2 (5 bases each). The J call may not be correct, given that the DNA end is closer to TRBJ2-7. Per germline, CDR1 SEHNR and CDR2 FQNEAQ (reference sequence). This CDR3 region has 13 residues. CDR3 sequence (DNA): TGCGCCAGCAGCTTGGGACGGAACTACGAGCAGTACTTC. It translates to CASSLGRNYEQYF.